This T cell receptor (beta chain) was profiled in a study of cytomegalovirus exposure and HLA in healthy donors. Turning to the study itself: The 130 or so validation repertoires used the same platform as the approximately 620 first-cohort repertoires (as reported by a later analysis).

Assay: immunoSEQ multiplex PCR; the TCRdb copy retains only in-frame clones and omits some. In the table there are hundreds of thousands of clones, 80% to 90% of which are singletons. Study findings and constraints: Investigators reported 150 to 200 TCR beta chains as tied to cytomegalovirus. The CMV antigen specificity of a few CMV-associated chains was confirmed through in vitro analysis.

A remark on this clone: The antigen remains undetermined.

CDR1 and CDR2 (germline): SNHLY, FYNNEI. The length of the CDR3 is 13 residues. Trimming shortened V by 9 bases and J by 4 bases, and 13 bases separated the two germline ends. This chain joins TRBV2 and TRBJ1-5; a weak D match, TRBD1 (5 bases). The sample comprised PBMCs. This sequence was found in a woman aged 18-30 years in good health and CMV-seronegative. CDR3 nucleotides: TGTGCCAGTGGGGCGGGGGGGAATCAGCCCCAGCATTTT. It encodes CASGAGGNQPQHF.